The 30 T cell receptor beta chains given below trace back to one sample, sequenced in a study of blood T cell repertoires in COVID-19. The data were produced by immunoSEQ multiplex PCR, yet TCRdb's version contains in-frame clones alone and is incomplete. The sample includes about 98,000 clones, approximately 90% seen only once; the top ten take about 5%. Sequenced: peripheral blood. These receptors were obtained from a man in his 70s with acute or convalescent COVID-19.

The chain recombines TRBV6-5 with TRBJ2-3; 10 nucleotides match TRBD1. The junction had 4 bases not matched to a gene; V was cut back by 5 bases and J by 5 bases. Per the germline V gene, CDR1 is MNHEY and CDR2 is SVGAGI. The CDR3 covers 14 residues. The CDR3 nucleotides read TGTGCCAGCAGTCCGACAGGGGGCAGAGATACGCAGTATTTT. Its translation is CASSPTGGRDTQYF.

The chain employs TRBV28 and TRBJ1-2, with 8 bases matching TRBD1. Germline CDR1 is MDHEN and CDR2 is SYDVKM. Trimming at V came to 1 base and at J to 8 bases, leaving 6 bases not matched to a gene. This CDR3 has 14 amino acids. Written as DNA, the CDR3 is TGTGCCAGCAGTTTATCGCAGGGGGCGCGGGGCTACACCTTC. Its protein product is CASSLSQGARGYTF.

V usage is TRBV5-1 and J usage is TRBJ1-3; the match to TRBD1 covers 8 bases. The V and J ends lost 0 bases and 6 bases, in that order; junction bases with no gene match: 5. The CDR3 has 15 amino acids. Germline CDR1 and CDR2: SGHRS and YFSETQ. Written as DNA, the CDR3 is TGCGCCAGCAGCTTGGAAGACAGGGGTGCAAACACCATATATTTT. Its translation: CASSLEDRGANTIYF.

CDR3 sequence reads: CASSLSGQGQETQYF. The CDR3 coding sequence is TGTGCCAGCAGCTTATCGGGACAGGGCCAAGAGACCCAGTACTTC. The V call is TRBV5-6, the J call TRBJ2-5; 9 bases line up with TRBD1. V lost 2 bases to trimming and J lost 1 base; unmatched junction nucleotides: 3. Germline CDR1 reads SGHDT; CDR2 reads YYEEEE. CDR3 size: 15 residues.

The V call is TRBV7-9, the J call TRBJ2-7; 8 bases match TRBD2. Germline V gene sequence: CDR1 SEHNR, CDR2 FQNEAQ (reference sequence). This CDR3 has 14 amino acids. V shed 5 bases, J shed 3 bases, and the junction held 6 bases outside the gene matches. CDR3 in DNA: TGTGCCAGCAGCCCGGGGGGGCAGGTCTACGAGCAGTACTTC. Its protein is CASSPGGQVYEQYF.

This chain connects TRBV27 to TRBJ1-2; no definite D call. With 6 bases removed from V and 0 bases from J, the gap between germline ends came to 17 bases. The CDR3 covers 16 residues. Germline-derived CDR1 and CDR2 are MNHEY and SMNVEV (reference sequence). CDR3: CASSKRVEDPNYGYTF. For the CDR3, the DNA is TGTGCCAGCAGCAAACGGGTGGAGGACCCTAACTATGGCTACACCTTC.

This clone is a singleton in its sample. Other DNA sequences in this specimen translate into the identical CDR3. V gene TRBV7-9 combines with J gene TRBJ2-5, with 12 bases aligning to TRBD2. CDR1 is SEHNR, CDR2 FQNEAQ, per germline (reference sequence). The CDR3 sequence is 15 residues long. The V segment lost 3 bases and the J segment 2 bases; nucleotides outside the gene matches: 1. The CDR3 sequence: CASSLTSGGQETQYF. The CDR3 bases are TGTGCCAGCAGCTTGACTAGCGGGGGACAAGAGACCCAGTACTTC. The full variable domain, with the rest looked up from reference TRBV7-9 and TRBJ2-5, is DTGVSQNPRHKITKRGQNVTFRCDPISEHNRLYWYRQTLGQGPEFLTYFQNEAQLEKSRLLSDRFSAERPKGSFSTLEIQRTEQGDSAMYLCASSLTSGGQETQYFGPGTRLLVL.

V gene TRBV5-8 combines with J gene TRBJ1-5; a weak D match, TRBD1 (6 bases). Germline V gene data show CDR1 as SGHTS and CDR2 as YDEGEE. The CDR3 is 15 amino acids. V shed 3 bases and J shed 7 bases, with 17 bases lying between them. CDR3 amino acids: CASSSSLGAYQPQHF. In DNA, the CDR3 is TGTGCCAGCAGCTCCTCATTGGGGGCATACCAGCCCCAGCATTTT.

In its sample, this clone was seen once. The chain uses TRBV3-1 (or the pseudogene TRBV3-2) and TRBJ1-4, with 9 bases lining up with TRBD1. J gave up 6 bases and V 2 bases, and 4 bases lay outside the gene matches. Looked up from germline, CDR1 is LGHDT and CDR2 is YNNKEL (reference sequence). The CDR3 extends over 15 amino acids. The chain's CDR3 is CASSQYRDRDEKLFF. CDR3 coding DNA: TGTGCCAGCAGCCAATACCGGGACAGGGATGAAAAACTGTTTTTT.

The chain combines TRBV5-4 with TRBJ2-7; TRBD1 aligns across 7 bases. The J segment lost 4 bases and the V segment lost 3 bases, leaving 19 bases of the junction unmatched. The CDR3 runs 18 residues. Germline V gene lookup returns CDR1 SGHNT and CDR2 YYREEE (reference sequence). The CDR3 DNA sequence: TGTGCCAGCAGCTCGCCGGGACAGACTAAACCCTGGGGTTACGAGCAGTACGTC. Amino acids: CASSSPGQTKPWGYEQYV.

This chain uses TRBV27 with TRBJ1-2; 7 bases match TRBD1. The CDR3 is 14 amino acids. Germline CDR1 MNHEY, CDR2 SMNVEV (reference sequence). The junction had 8 bases not matched to a gene; V was cut back by 5 bases and J by 5 bases. DNA of the CDR3: TGTGCCAGCAGTCCCGGGACAGCTTCTTATGGCTACACCTTC. Its protein is CASSPGTASYGYTF.

The chain has TRBV11-2 and TRBJ1-5; no clear D gene. The CDR3 has 13 residues. Trimming pared 2 bases from V and 6 bases from J, leaving 8 bases between. Germline values: CDR1 SGHAT, CDR2 FQNNGV. CDR3 in DNA: TGTGCCAGCAGCTTAAACAGTGTTCAGCCCCAGCATTTT. Its translation: CASSLNSVQPQHF.

This sequence joins TRBV12-3 or TRBV12-4 and TRBJ1-2; TRBD1 matches at 7 bases. V gave up 3 bases and J gave up 3 bases; unmatched junction bases: 1. CDR3 length equals 13 residues. CDR3 coding DNA: TGTGCCAGCAGTTTTGACAGGGACTATGGCTACACCTTC. Translated, it gives CASSFDRDYGYTF.

V gene TRBV19 combines with J gene TRBJ2-5; TRBD1 agrees at 9 bases. The ends lost 2 bases at V and 5 bases at J; junction bases unmatched: 9. CDR3 length: 16 amino acids. The germline CDR1 and CDR2 sequences are LNHDA and SQIVND (reference sequence). CDR3 protein: CASSITGTGRVETQYF. CDR3 sequence (DNA): TGTGCCAGTAGTATAACCGGGACAGGGAGGGTCGAGACCCAGTACTTC.

The chain joins TRBV30 to TRBJ2-7, with 11 bases lining up with TRBD2. Looked up from germline, CDR1 is GTSNPN and CDR2 is SVGIG (reference sequence). The CDR3 covers 13 residues. V dropped 3 bases and J dropped 3; count of bases not matched to a gene: 1. As DNA, the CDR3 is TGTGCCTGGAGAGGACTAGCGGGCTACGAGCAGTACTTC. Translating it yields CAWRGLAGYEQYF.

The rearrangement links TRBV5-1 to TRBJ2-3, with TRBD2 identical over 14 bases. V was clipped by 0 bases and J by 4 bases; unmatched bases: 1. Germline lookup yields CDR1 SGHRS and CDR2 YFSETQ. The length of the CDR3 is 16 residues. The CDR3 here is CASSLEGLAGADTQYF. The CDR3 coding sequence is TGCGCCAGCAGCTTGGAGGGACTAGCGGGGGCAGATACGCAGTATTTT.

The J gene is TRBJ1-2, the V gene TRBV3-1 (or the pseudogene TRBV3-2); 9 nucleotides match TRBD1. From germline, CDR1 is LGHDT and CDR2 YNNKEL (reference sequence). Trimming at V came to 2 bases and at J to 8 bases, leaving 3 bases not matched to a gene. This CDR3 region has 13 residues. For the CDR3, the DNA is TGTGCCAGCAGCCAACGGGACAGGGTCGGCTACACCTTC. Its translation: CASSQRDRVGYTF.

This clone was counted once. This sequence joins TRBV6-5 and TRBJ1-1; D not resolved. The CDR3 spans 12 residues. V was pared by 6 bases and J by 7 bases, with 12 bases between. CDR1 and CDR2 (germline): MNHEY, SVGAGI. The CDR3 reads CASREQRLEAFF. CDR3 nucleotide sequence: TGTGCCAGCAGGGAGCAGAGACTTGAAGCTTTCTTT.

The chain couples TRBV5-4 to TRBJ1-6; tentative D call: TRBD1 (5 bases). CDR1 and CDR2 (germline): SGHNT, YYREEE (reference sequence). This CDR3 contains 14 residues. V gave up 4 bases and J gave up 4 bases, with 9 bases separating them. CDR3 amino acids: CASSPDSYNSPLHF. In DNA, the CDR3 is TGTGCCAGCAGCCCTGACAGTTATAATTCACCCCTCCACTTT.

This chain links TRBV12-3 or TRBV12-4 with TRBJ1-2, with D unresolved. This CDR3 spans 13 amino acids. V lost 4 bases and J 5 bases, leaving 11 bases between the germline ends. The CDR3 DNA sequence: TGTGCCAGCAGTTGGACTCGTGATTATGGCTACACCTTC. Its protein product is CASSWTRDYGYTF.

This chain connects TRBV7-8 to TRBJ2-7; TRBD2 might be the D (6 bases). Trimming removed 10 bases from V and 4 bases from J, with 17 bases in between. The CDR3 sequence is 13 residues long. The germline V gene encodes CDR1 SGHVS and CDR2 FQNEAQ. CDR3 amino acids: CATARGEGYEQYV. CDR3 bases: TGTGCCACCGCGCGGGGAGAGGGATACGAGCAGTACGTC.

V gene TRBV25-1 combines with J gene TRBJ2-1; TRBD1 is a possible D gene (5 bases). The CDR3 runs 15 residues. Germline V CDR1 and CDR2: MGHDK, SYGVNS. The V end was cut by 0 bases, the J end by 4 bases, with 10 bases between. Here the CDR3 reads CASSEYQGPYNEQFF. CDR3 in DNA: TGTGCCAGCAGTGAATACCAGGGTCCGTACAATGAGCAGTTCTTC.

The genes are TRBV7-9 and TRBJ1-4; 9 bases are a match to TRBD1. In germline, CDR1 is SEHNR, CDR2 FQNEAQ (reference sequence). The J segment lost 15 bases and the V segment lost 6 bases, leaving 26 bases of the junction unmatched. CDR3 length equals 18 residues. The chain's CDR3 is CASSPIYRNIKTGQGVFF. The CDR3 coding sequence is TGTGCCAGCAGTCCGATATACCGGAATATTAAGACGGGACAGGGAGTGTTTTTT. Variable domain in full (rest from reference TRBV7-9 and TRBJ1-4): DTGVSQNPRHKITKRGQNVTFRCDPISEHNRLYWYRQTLGQGPEFLTYFQNEAQLEKSRLLSDRFSAERPKGSFSTLEIQRTEQGDSAMYLCASSPIYRNIKTGQGVFFGSGTQLSVL.

V usage is TRBV5-3 and J usage is TRBJ2-3; a weak D match, TRBD2 (5 bases). TRBV5-3 is an ORF; its function is uncertain. V lost 3 bases to trimming and J lost 1 base, with 18 bases between them. The CDR3 loop spans 17 amino acids. CDR3 DNA: TGTGCCAGAAGCTGGGCCCCCAAGCGGCCTCGCACAGATACGCAGTATTTT. It encodes CARSWAPKRPRTDTQYF.

The chain joins TRBV30 to TRBJ2-3; the match to TRBD2 covers 12 bases. CDR3 length: 13 residues. Germline V gene sequence: CDR1 GTSNPN, CDR2 SVGIG (reference sequence). The V segment lost 4 bases and the J segment 14 bases; nucleotides outside the gene matches: 10. CDR3 nucleotide sequence: TGTGCCTGGAAACTAGCGGGGGGTCACTTTTTGTATTTT. Encoded protein: CAWKLAGGHFLYF.

This clone was recorded once. The chain links TRBV3-1 (or the pseudogene TRBV3-2) to TRBJ1-3, with 7 bases matching TRBD1. This CDR3 is 15 amino acids long. The germline CDR1 and CDR2 sequences are LGHDT and YNNKEL (reference sequence). V gave up 3 bases and J gave up 0 bases; unmatched junction bases: 2. The CDR3 sequence is CASSHTGVSGNTIYF. DNA for the CDR3: TGTGCCAGCAGCCACACAGGGGTCTCTGGAAACACCATATATTTT.

The CDR3 nucleotides read TGTGCCTGGAGTGACTACAGGTCCCCTCGCTCCTACGAGCAGTACTTC. It yields the protein CAWSDYRSPRSYEQYF. This rearrangement joins TRBV30 to TRBJ2-7; weak D call: TRBD1 (5 bases). This CDR3 is built from 16 residues. CDR1 and CDR2 (germline): GTSNPN, SVGIG (reference sequence). The ends were cut back, 1 base at V and 0 bases at J, with 16 bases in the middle. The full variable domain, with the rest looked up from reference TRBV30 and TRBJ2-7, is SQTIHQWPATLVQPVGSPLSLECTVEGTSNPNLYWYRQAAGRGLQLLFYSVGIGQISSEVPQNLSASRPQDRQFILSSKKLLLSDSGFYLCAWSDYRSPRSYEQYFGPGTRLTVT.

The table lists this clone with a count of one. This chain uses TRBV6-1 with TRBJ1-1; unclear D gene. Germline lookup yields CDR1 MNHNS and CDR2 SASEGT. Deletions cut 3 bases from V and 1 base from J, with 9 bases between. The CDR3 totals 14 residues. The CDR3 nucleotides read TGTGCCAGCAGTGAGCGGGGAAGGAACACTGAAGCTTTCTTT. Translated: CASSERGRNTEAFF.

The rearrangement joins TRBV18 to TRBJ1-1; 7 bases match TRBD1. CDR3 length equals 15 residues. V shed 4 bases and J 6 bases; nucleotides not matched to a gene: 11. The germline gives CDR1 KGHSH, CDR2 LQKENI. CDR3 amino acids: CASSQSGTAFSEAFF. The CDR3 DNA reads TGTGCCAGCTCACAATCCGGGACAGCTTTTTCTGAAGCTTTCTTT.

This sequence joins TRBV19 and TRBJ1-1; possibly TRBD1 for D (6 bases). The CDR3 has 17 amino acids. From germline, CDR1 is LNHDA and CDR2 SQIVND (reference sequence). V was cut by 7 bases and J by 1 base, with 22 bases left in between. The CDR3 spells CASTKGGGVAGNTEAFF. The CDR3 DNA follows: TGTGCCAGTACTAAAGGGGGGGGAGTTGCTGGGAACACTGAAGCTTTCTTT.